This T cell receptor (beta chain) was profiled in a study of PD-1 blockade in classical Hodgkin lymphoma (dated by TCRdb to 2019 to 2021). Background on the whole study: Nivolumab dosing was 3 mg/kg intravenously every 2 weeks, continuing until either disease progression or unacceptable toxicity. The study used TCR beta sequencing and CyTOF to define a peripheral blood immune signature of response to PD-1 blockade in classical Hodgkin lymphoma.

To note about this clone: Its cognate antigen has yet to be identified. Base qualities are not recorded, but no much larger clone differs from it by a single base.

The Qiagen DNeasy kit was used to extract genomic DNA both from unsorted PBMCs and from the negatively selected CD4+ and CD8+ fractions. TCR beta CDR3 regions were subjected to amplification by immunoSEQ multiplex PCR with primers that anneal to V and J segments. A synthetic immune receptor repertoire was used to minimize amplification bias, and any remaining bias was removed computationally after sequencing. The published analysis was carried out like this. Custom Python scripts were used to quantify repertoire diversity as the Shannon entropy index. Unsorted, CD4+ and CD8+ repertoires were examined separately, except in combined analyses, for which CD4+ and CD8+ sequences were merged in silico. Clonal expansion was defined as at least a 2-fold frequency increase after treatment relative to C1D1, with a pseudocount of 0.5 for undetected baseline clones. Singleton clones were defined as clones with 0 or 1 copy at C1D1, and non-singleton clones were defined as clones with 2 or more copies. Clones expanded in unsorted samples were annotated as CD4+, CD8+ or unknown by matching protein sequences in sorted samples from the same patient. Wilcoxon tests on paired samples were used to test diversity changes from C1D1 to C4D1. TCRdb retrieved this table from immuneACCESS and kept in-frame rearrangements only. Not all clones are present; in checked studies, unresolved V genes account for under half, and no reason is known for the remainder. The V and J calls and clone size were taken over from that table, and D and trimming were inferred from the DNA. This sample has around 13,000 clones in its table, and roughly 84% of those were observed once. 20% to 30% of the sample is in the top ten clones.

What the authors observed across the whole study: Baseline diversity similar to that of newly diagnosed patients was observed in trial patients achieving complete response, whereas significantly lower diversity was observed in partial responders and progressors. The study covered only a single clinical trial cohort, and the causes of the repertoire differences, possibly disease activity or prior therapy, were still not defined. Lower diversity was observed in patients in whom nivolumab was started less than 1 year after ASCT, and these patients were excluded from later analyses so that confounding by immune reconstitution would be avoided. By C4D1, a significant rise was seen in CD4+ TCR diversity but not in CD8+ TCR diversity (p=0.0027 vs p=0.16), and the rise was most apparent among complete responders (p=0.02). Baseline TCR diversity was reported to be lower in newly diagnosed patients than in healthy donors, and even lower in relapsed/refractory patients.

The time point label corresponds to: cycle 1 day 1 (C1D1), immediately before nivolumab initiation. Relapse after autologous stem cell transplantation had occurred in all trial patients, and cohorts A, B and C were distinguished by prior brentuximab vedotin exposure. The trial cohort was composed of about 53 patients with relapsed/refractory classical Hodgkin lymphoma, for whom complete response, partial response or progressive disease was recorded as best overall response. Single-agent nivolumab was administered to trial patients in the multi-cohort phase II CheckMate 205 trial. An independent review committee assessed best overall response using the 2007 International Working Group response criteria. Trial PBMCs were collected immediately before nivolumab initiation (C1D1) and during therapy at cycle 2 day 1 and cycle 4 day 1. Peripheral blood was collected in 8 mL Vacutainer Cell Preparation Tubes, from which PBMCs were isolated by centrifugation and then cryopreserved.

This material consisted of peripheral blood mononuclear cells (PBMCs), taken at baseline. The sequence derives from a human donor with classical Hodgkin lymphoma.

In nucleotide form, the sequence is TGTGCCAGCAGTTACCCCGGTGGAAGGGCTTACGAGCAGTACGTC. This yields the protein CASSYPGGRAYEQYV. Recombination joined TRBV6-4 with TRBJ2-7; no D segment can be confidently identified. The trim is 5 bases for V and 4 bases for J, with a gap of 18 bases between the germline ends. The germline V gene sets CDR1 to MRHNA and CDR2 to SNTAGT. The CDR3 covers 15 residues, taking in both the cysteine and the valine. Only the CDR3 DNA is retained, 45 bases long and in frame from the first base.